This is a list of T cell receptor beta chains from one sample in a study of blood T cell repertoires in COVID-19. Assay used: immunoSEQ multiplex PCR; TCRdb lists only in-frame clones, some missing. The sample has about 250,000 clones, around 91% seen once. The sequenced sample was PBMCs or T cells enriched from blood (not recorded which). The receptor set was obtained from a woman between 18 and 30 years old who had recovered from COVID-19. Each CDR3 is given with its conserved first and last residue. A D gene is named only where the DNA matches it firmly. Some rows have no size entry. The others give once, few or many, or a class for an expanded clone.

d_call: TRBD2
clone_size: NA
j_call: TRBJ2-1
v_call: TRBV7-3
cdr3_aa: CASSPSGGAFEQFF
cdr3_nt: TGTGCCAGCAGCCCTAGCGGGGGGGCTTTCGAGCAGTTCTTC

d_call: NA
clone_size: NA
j_call: TRBJ2-5
v_call: TRBV6-5
cdr3_aa: CASTPRGGGETQYF
cdr3_nt: TGTGCCAGCACCCCGAGAGGGGGGGGAGAGACCCAGTACTTC

d_call: NA
clone_size: NA
j_call: TRBJ1-1
v_call: TRBV27
cdr3_aa: CASSKDRLGTEAFF
cdr3_nt: TGTGCCAGCAGTAAAGACAGGTTGGGTACTGAAGCTTTCTTT

d_call: TRBD1
clone_size: NA
j_call: TRBJ2-2
v_call: TRBV11-3
cdr3_aa: CASSRDRGLNTGELFF
cdr3_nt: TGTGCCAGCAGCCGGGACAGGGGGCTGAACACCGGGGAGCTGTTTTTT

d_call: NA
clone_size: NA
j_call: TRBJ1-4
v_call: TRBV4-1
cdr3_aa: CASSLPPGGINEKLFF
cdr3_nt: TGCGCCAGCAGCCTCCCCCCGGGGGGAATAAATGAAAAACTGTTTTTT

d_call: NA
clone_size: NA
j_call: TRBJ1-6
v_call: TRBV5-1
cdr3_aa: CASSLSARQSDSPLHF
cdr3_nt: TGCGCCAGCAGCTTGAGTGCGAGACAGAGTGATTCACCCCTCCACTTT

d_call: NA
clone_size: NA
j_call: TRBJ1-2
v_call: TRBV13
cdr3_aa: CASSSQGSNYGYTF
cdr3_nt: TGTGCCAGCAGCTCACAGGGTTCTAACTATGGCTACACCTTC

d_call: TRBD2
clone_size: NA
j_call: TRBJ2-1
v_call: TRBV27
cdr3_aa: CASSYRTSGGSNEQFF
cdr3_nt: TGTGCCAGCAGCTACCGGACTAGCGGGGGTTCCAATGAGCAGTTCTTC

d_call: TRBD1
clone_size: NA
j_call: TRBJ1-1
v_call: TRBV29-1
cdr3_aa: CSVEDREGGLGNTEAFF
cdr3_nt: TGCAGCGTTGAAGATCGGGAAGGGGGCTTGGGGAACACTGAAGCTTTCTTT

d_call: TRBD1
clone_size: NA
j_call: TRBJ1-2
v_call: TRBV29-1
cdr3_aa: CSVARSGTGGYFYGYTF
cdr3_nt: TGCAGCGTTGCCCGTTCCGGGACAGGGGGTTACTTCTATGGCTACACCTTC

d_call: NA
clone_size: NA
j_call: TRBJ2-3
v_call: TRBV5-1
cdr3_aa: CASSLDRGGADTQYF
cdr3_nt: TGCGCCAGCAGCTTGGACAGGGGGGGTGCAGATACGCAGTATTTT

d_call: NA
clone_size: NA
j_call: TRBJ1-5
v_call: TRBV6-2/TRBV6-3
cdr3_aa: CASSRRGPNQPQHF
cdr3_nt: TGTGCCAGCAGTCGGAGAGGCCCCAATCAGCCCCAGCATTTT

d_call: TRBD1
clone_size: NA
j_call: TRBJ1-2
v_call: TRBV30
cdr3_aa: CAWSGMDRSIYGYTF
cdr3_nt: TGTGCCTGGAGTGGGATGGACAGGAGTATCTATGGCTACACCTTC

d_call: NA
clone_size: NA
j_call: TRBJ1-6
v_call: TRBV5-6
cdr3_aa: CASSQRRLSSSPLHF
cdr3_nt: TGTGCCAGCAGCCAGCGGCGCCTCAGTTCTTCACCCCTCCACTTT

d_call: TRBD1
clone_size: NA
j_call: TRBJ1-5
v_call: TRBV7-9
cdr3_aa: CASSRTGDYSNQPQHF
cdr3_nt: TGTGCCAGCAGCCGGACAGGGGACTATAGCAATCAGCCCCAGCATTTT

d_call: TRBD1
clone_size: NA
j_call: TRBJ1-5
v_call: TRBV15
cdr3_aa: CATSRDLRGQGTQPQHF
cdr3_nt: TGTGCCACCAGCAGAGATCTAAGAGGACAGGGTACTCAGCCCCAGCATTTT

d_call: TRBD1
clone_size: NA
j_call: TRBJ1-2
v_call: TRBV7-8
cdr3_aa: CASSPGTGGNNYGYTF
cdr3_nt: TGTGCCAGCAGCCCCGGGACAGGGGGCAATAACTATGGCTACACCTTC

d_call: NA
clone_size: once
j_call: TRBJ2-1
v_call: TRBV6-1
cdr3_aa: CASSESRSYNEQFF
cdr3_nt: TGTGCCAGCAGTGAGTCCCGGTCCTACAATGAGCAGTTCTTC

d_call: TRBD1
clone_size: NA
j_call: TRBJ2-7
v_call: TRBV19
cdr3_aa: CASSDPGQGAYEQYF
cdr3_nt: TGTGCCAGTAGTGACCCGGGACAGGGGGCCTACGAGCAGTACTTC

d_call: TRBD2
clone_size: NA
j_call: TRBJ2-4
v_call: TRBV7-8
cdr3_aa: CASSQPSGVDIQYF
cdr3_nt: TGTGCCAGCAGCCAACCTAGCGGGGTGGACATTCAGTACTTC

d_call: NA
clone_size: NA
j_call: TRBJ1-2
v_call: TRBV10-2
cdr3_aa: CASSEQVDYGYTF
cdr3_nt: TGCGCCAGCAGTGAGCAAGTAGACTATGGCTACACCTTC

d_call: TRBD1
clone_size: NA
j_call: TRBJ2-5
v_call: TRBV19
cdr3_aa: CASSQGQGAFGETQYF
cdr3_nt: TGTGCCAGTAGCCAAGGACAGGGGGCTTTCGGAGAGACCCAGTACTTC

d_call: NA
clone_size: NA
j_call: TRBJ2-7
v_call: TRBV15
cdr3_aa: CATSSPGGTYEQYF
cdr3_nt: TGTGCCACCAGCAGCCCAGGGGGGACCTACGAGCAGTACTTC

d_call: NA
clone_size: NA
j_call: TRBJ1-2
v_call: TRBV6-6
cdr3_aa: CASSQLLAGAQGDGYTF
cdr3_nt: TGTGCCAGCAGTCAGTTACTGGCCGGCGCACAGGGTGATGGCTACACCTTC

d_call: NA
clone_size: NA
j_call: TRBJ2-2
v_call: TRBV7-9
cdr3_aa: CASSLVFGELFF
cdr3_nt: TGTGCCAGCAGCTTAGTATTCGGGGAGCTGTTTTTT

d_call: NA
clone_size: NA
j_call: TRBJ1-2
v_call: TRBV2
cdr3_aa: CASSVSDSYGYTF
cdr3_nt: TGTGCCAGCAGTGTTTCGGACAGCTATGGCTACACCTTC

d_call: TRBD1
clone_size: few
j_call: TRBJ1-2
v_call: TRBV9
cdr3_aa: CASSVGRGRDGYTF
cdr3_nt: TGTGCCAGCAGCGTAGGGAGGGGGCGCGATGGCTACACCTTC

d_call: NA
clone_size: NA
j_call: TRBJ2-7
v_call: TRBV2
cdr3_aa: CASFQVSYEQYF
cdr3_nt: TGTGCCAGCTTCCAGGTATCCTACGAGCAGTACTTC

d_call: TRBD1
clone_size: NA
j_call: TRBJ1-5
v_call: TRBV5-6
cdr3_aa: CASSLGDRGNQPQHF
cdr3_nt: TGTGCCAGCAGCTTGGGTGACAGGGGAAATCAGCCCCAGCATTTT

d_call: NA
clone_size: NA
j_call: TRBJ1-2
v_call: TRBV10-1
cdr3_aa: CASSRPTGAYGYTF
cdr3_nt: TGCGCCAGCAGTCGACCGACAGGAGCATATGGCTACACCTTC

d_call: NA
clone_size: NA
j_call: TRBJ1-5
v_call: TRBV6-2/TRBV6-3
cdr3_aa: CASSPIAVAGNQPQHF
cdr3_nt: TGTGCCAGCAGCCCCATAGCCGTCGCGGGTAATCAGCCCCAGCATTTT

d_call: NA
clone_size: NA
j_call: TRBJ2-6
v_call: TRBV24-1
cdr3_aa: CATSDRPGLGGGISGANVLTF
cdr3_nt: TGTGCCACCAGTGACCGACCGGGACTGGGAGGGGGGATCTCTGGGGCCAACGTCCTGACTTTC

d_call: TRBD2
clone_size: NA
j_call: TRBJ2-3
v_call: TRBV7-2
cdr3_aa: CASSPQAGGPGDTQYF
cdr3_nt: TGTGCCAGCAGCCCTCAGGCGGGGGGGCCGGGAGATACGCAGTATTTT

d_call: NA
clone_size: once
j_call: TRBJ1-1
v_call: TRBV7-9
cdr3_aa: CASSLALGVAEAFF
cdr3_nt: TGTGCCAGCAGCTTAGCCCTGGGAGTCGCTGAAGCTTTCTTT

d_call: NA
clone_size: NA
j_call: TRBJ2-1
v_call: TRBV5-1
cdr3_aa: CASSLIPGNNEQFF
cdr3_nt: TGCGCCAGCAGCTTGATTCCCGGGAACAATGAGCAGTTCTTC

d_call: NA
clone_size: NA
j_call: TRBJ2-5
v_call: TRBV15
cdr3_aa: CATSIQGYQETQYF
cdr3_nt: TGTGCCACCAGCATCCAGGGGTACCAAGAGACCCAGTACTTC

d_call: NA
clone_size: NA
j_call: TRBJ1-5
v_call: TRBV12-5
cdr3_aa: CASGLPGRQPQHF
cdr3_nt: TGTGCTAGTGGTTTGCCTGGGCGTCAGCCCCAGCATTTT

d_call: TRBD1
clone_size: NA
j_call: TRBJ1-4
v_call: TRBV6-5
cdr3_aa: CASGQGGGEKLFF
cdr3_nt: TGTGCCAGCGGACAGGGGGGCGGTGAAAAACTGTTTTTT

d_call: TRBD1
clone_size: NA
j_call: TRBJ2-3
v_call: TRBV11-3
cdr3_aa: CASSQDRGNTQYF
cdr3_nt: TGTGCCAGCAGCCAAGACAGGGGAAATACGCAGTATTTT

d_call: TRBD1
clone_size: once
j_call: TRBJ2-7
v_call: TRBV2
cdr3_aa: CASSTTGDYEQYF
cdr3_nt: TGTGCCAGCAGTACCACAGGGGACTACGAGCAGTACTTC

d_call: TRBD2
clone_size: NA
j_call: TRBJ2-1
v_call: TRBV27
cdr3_aa: CASSSLAGGTYNEQFF
cdr3_nt: TGTGCCAGCAGTTCACTAGCGGGGGGCACCTACAATGAGCAGTTCTTC

d_call: NA
clone_size: NA
j_call: TRBJ2-1
v_call: TRBV19
cdr3_aa: CASRPDRYPYNEQFF
cdr3_nt: TGTGCCAGTAGGCCTGACAGGTACCCCTACAATGAGCAGTTCTTC

d_call: TRBD1
clone_size: NA
j_call: TRBJ1-2
v_call: TRBV27
cdr3_aa: CASSLRGAYGYTF
cdr3_nt: TGTGCCAGCAGTCTCAGGGGGGCCTATGGCTACACCTTC

d_call: NA
clone_size: NA
j_call: TRBJ1-3
v_call: TRBV5-1
cdr3_aa: CASSLYGSGNTIYF
cdr3_nt: TGCGCCAGCAGCTTGTACGGCTCTGGAAACACCATATATTTT

d_call: TRBD1
clone_size: NA
j_call: TRBJ2-3
v_call: TRBV6-4
cdr3_aa: CASSDQGVSTDTQYF
cdr3_nt: TGTGCCAGCAGTGACCAGGGGGTTAGCACAGATACGCAGTATTTT

d_call: TRBD2
clone_size: NA
j_call: TRBJ2-3
v_call: TRBV2
cdr3_aa: CASSEMLAGSTDTQYF
cdr3_nt: TGTGCCAGCAGTGAGATGCTAGCGGGAAGCACAGATACGCAGTATTTT

d_call: TRBD1
clone_size: NA
j_call: TRBJ2-2
v_call: TRBV6-5
cdr3_aa: CASSGTGVNTGELFF
cdr3_nt: TGTGCCAGCAGCGGGACAGGGGTAAACACCGGGGAGCTGTTTTTT

d_call: NA
clone_size: once
j_call: TRBJ2-7
v_call: TRBV7-9
cdr3_aa: CASSLGSYEQYF
cdr3_nt: TGTGCCAGCAGCTTAGGGAGTTACGAGCAGTACTTC

d_call: NA
clone_size: NA
j_call: TRBJ1-2
v_call: TRBV7-9
cdr3_aa: CASSLVREGYTF
cdr3_nt: TGTGCCAGCAGCTTAGTTCGGGAAGGCTACACCTTC

d_call: NA
clone_size: NA
j_call: TRBJ1-5
v_call: TRBV19
cdr3_aa: CASTPLKLFGQPQHF
cdr3_nt: TGTGCCAGTACCCCCCTAAAGCTCTTCGGTCAGCCCCAGCATTTT

d_call: TRBD1
clone_size: NA
j_call: TRBJ1-2
v_call: TRBV20-1
cdr3_aa: CSASQGGDGYTF
cdr3_nt: TGCAGTGCTAGTCAGGGGGGAGATGGCTACACCTTC

d_call: TRBD1
clone_size: NA
j_call: TRBJ2-1
v_call: TRBV18
cdr3_aa: CASSRGQGDYNEQFF
cdr3_nt: TGTGCCAGCTCACGAGGACAGGGGGACTACAATGAGCAGTTCTTC

d_call: TRBD1
clone_size: NA
j_call: TRBJ2-7
v_call: TRBV9
cdr3_aa: CASSVGGTGLNEQYF
cdr3_nt: TGTGCCAGCAGCGTAGGCGGGACAGGGTTGAACGAGCAGTACTTC

d_call: NA
clone_size: NA
j_call: TRBJ1-2
v_call: TRBV7-2
cdr3_aa: CASSLMRTNYGYTF
cdr3_nt: TGTGCCAGCAGCTTAATGAGGACTAACTATGGCTACACCTTC

d_call: TRBD1
clone_size: NA
j_call: TRBJ2-3
v_call: TRBV5-5
cdr3_aa: CASRPRGQGTDTQYF
cdr3_nt: TGTGCCAGCAGGCCCAGGGGACAGGGCACAGATACGCAGTATTTT

d_call: NA
clone_size: NA
j_call: TRBJ2-5
v_call: TRBV5-1
cdr3_aa: CASSLVDISAAETQYF
cdr3_nt: TGCGCCAGCAGCCTGGTAGACATCAGTGCCGCCGAGACCCAGTACTTC

d_call: NA
clone_size: NA
j_call: TRBJ1-1
v_call: TRBV5-1
cdr3_aa: CASSLGVANTEAFF
cdr3_nt: TGCGCCAGCAGCTTAGGGGTAGCGAACACTGAAGCTTTCTTT

d_call: TRBD1
clone_size: NA
j_call: TRBJ1-4
v_call: TRBV5-5
cdr3_aa: CASSPGQGSVNEKLFF
cdr3_nt: TGTGCCAGCAGCCCGGGACAGGGAAGCGTTAATGAAAAACTGTTTTTT

d_call: TRBD2
clone_size: NA
j_call: TRBJ2-1
v_call: TRBV12-5
cdr3_aa: CASGLVRGGGIF
cdr3_nt: TGTGCTAGTGGTTTGGTACGTGGGGGGGGGATCTTC